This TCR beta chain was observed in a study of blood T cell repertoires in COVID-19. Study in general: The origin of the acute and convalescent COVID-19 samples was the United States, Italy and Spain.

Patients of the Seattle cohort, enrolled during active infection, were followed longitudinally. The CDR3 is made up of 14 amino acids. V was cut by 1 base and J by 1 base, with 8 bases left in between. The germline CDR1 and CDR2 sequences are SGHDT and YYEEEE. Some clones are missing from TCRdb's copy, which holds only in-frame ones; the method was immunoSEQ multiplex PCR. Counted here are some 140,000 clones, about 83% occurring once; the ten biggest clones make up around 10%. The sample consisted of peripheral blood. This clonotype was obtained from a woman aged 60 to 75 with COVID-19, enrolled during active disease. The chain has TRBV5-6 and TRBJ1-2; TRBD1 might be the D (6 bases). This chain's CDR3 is CASSLRTVNYGYTF. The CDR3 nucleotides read TGTGCCAGCAGCTTGAGGACAGTTAACTATGGCTACACCTTC. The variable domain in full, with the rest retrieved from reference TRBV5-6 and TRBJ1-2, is DAGVTQSPTHLIKTRGQQVTLRCSPKSGHDTVSWYQQALGQGPQFIFQYYEEEERQRGNFPDRFSGHQFPNYSSELNVNALLLGDSALYLCASSLRTVNYGYTFGSGTRLTVV.